Shown below are 30 T cell receptor beta chains from a single sample sequenced in a study of blood T cells in healthy people across ages. Sample-barcoded 5' priming and a J-beta primer mix drove a second PCR of roughly 7 to 11 cycles. Via MiXCR, TCRdb re-called the 5' RACE reads, giving one row per CDR3 protein. The profile shows hundreds of thousands of distinct CDR3 sequences, around 31% of them singletons. Sequencing used blood. Receptor source: a woman aged 80 or older in good health.

This clonotype was seen at least ten times. The CDR3 is CASRLAGTTNEQFF. CDR3 coding DNA: TGTGCCAGCCGACTCGCCGGGACTACGAATGAGCAGTTCTTC. This chain joins TRBV2 and TRBJ2-1, with 7 bases that match TRBD2. Germline CDR1 is SNHLY and CDR2 is FYNNEI. This CDR3 region has 14 residues. The J segment lost 7 bases and the V segment lost 8 bases, leaving 11 bases of the junction unmatched.

This clonotype is a singleton in its sample. The V call is TRBV12-3 or TRBV12-4, the J call TRBJ2-3, with 9 nucleotides matching TRBD1. This CDR3 contains 16 residues. The V segment lost 0 bases and the J segment 13 bases; nucleotides outside the gene matches: 14. The CDR3 loop is CASSLAGTGIADVEYF. In DNA, the CDR3 is TGTGCCAGCAGTTTAGCCGGGACAGGGATAGCGGATGTGGAGTATTTT.

This clonotype was counted at least ten times. V is TRBV15 and J is TRBJ2-4; D unclear. The length of the CDR3 is 13 residues. V was cut by 2 bases and J by 7 bases, with 9 bases left in between. Germline V gene sequence: CDR1 LNHNV, CDR2 YYDKDF (reference sequence). CDR3 residues: CATSRSPFNIQYF. In nucleotides, the CDR3 is TGTGCCACCAGCAGATCGCCCTTCAACATTCAGTACTTC.

This clonotype appeared a few times. This chain connects TRBV10-3 to TRBJ1-1; TRBD1 is a possible D gene (5 bases). CDR1 is ENHRY, CDR2 SYGVKD, per germline. The length of the CDR3 is 15 residues. V gave up 2 bases and J gave up 0 bases, with 10 bases separating them. The chain's CDR3 is CAISEPGFMNTEAFF. CDR3 bases: TGTGCCATCAGTGAGCCAGGGTTCATGAACACTGAAGCTTTCTTT.

The chain joins TRBV28 to TRBJ2-2; 9 bases match TRBD1. The CDR3 has 16 amino acids. The germline gives CDR1 MDHEN, CDR2 SYDVKM. Trimming at V came to 5 bases and at J to 7 bases, leaving 11 bases not matched to a gene. This CDR3 reads CASSSLGQGPYGELFF. CDR3 coding DNA: TGTGCCAGCAGTAGTCTGGGACAGGGACCCTACGGGGAGCTGTTTTTT.

V gene TRBV20-1 combines with J gene TRBJ2-3; TRBD1 or TRBD2 may be the D gene (5 bases each). This CDR3 has 13 amino acids. Trimming took off 8 bases at V and 2 bases at J, with 14 bases between the two ends. Per germline, CDR1 DFQATT and CDR2 SNEGSKA (reference sequence). The CDR3 protein is CSTSRDLTDTQYF. The DNA of the CDR3 is TGCAGTACTTCGAGGGACCTCACAGATACGCAGTATTTT.

A remark on this clonotype: A single base separates this from a much larger clone, so it may be a read error. The chain couples TRBV7-2 to TRBJ1-2, with 8 bases matching TRBD1. The CDR3 extends over 15 amino acids. Germline V lookup: CDR1 SGHTA, CDR2 FQGNSA. CDR3 loop: CASSLAGTGWDGCTF. The DNA for the CDR3 is TGTGCCAGCAGCTTAGCGGGGACAGGTTGGGATGGCTGCACCTTC.

In its sample, this clonotype was seen a few times. The rearrangement links TRBV5-4 to TRBJ2-7; 7 nucleotides agree with TRBD2. This CDR3 region has 15 residues. Unmatched junction bases numbered 11, after V lost 4 bases and J lost 4 bases. CDR1 SGHNT and CDR2 YYREEE come from the germline V gene (reference sequence). The CDR3 spells CASSPGGGDFYEQYF. CDR3 bases: TGTGCCAGCAGCCCGGGAGGCGGGGACTTTTACGAGCAGTACTTC. The complete variable domain, with remaining parts taken from reference TRBV5-4 and TRBJ2-7, reads ETGVTQSPTHLIKTRGQQVTLRCSSQSGHNTVSWYQQALGQGPQFIFQYYREEENGRGNFPPRFSGLQFPNYSSELNVNALELDDSALYLCASSPGGGDFYEQYFGPGTRLTVT.

On this clonotype itself: A much larger clone sits a single nucleotide away, making a read error possible. The CDR3 region has the DNA TGCGCCAGCAGCTTGAAGAGCGGGGCATTCAACGAGCAGTACTTC. Its protein product is CASSLKSGAFNEQYF. The chain joins TRBV5-1 to TRBJ2-7; 7 bases map to TRBD2. With 1 base clipped from V and 5 bases from J, the junction kept 9 bases outside the gene matches. Per the germline V gene, CDR1 is SGHRS and CDR2 is YFSETQ. CDR3 length: 15 residues.

This clonotype was counted a few times. Given a much more abundant clone one base away, this may be a read error. The gene calls are TRBV14 and TRBJ2-5; no firm D call. Germline V CDR1 and CDR2: SGHDN, FVKESK. The CDR3 sequence is 9 residues long. CDR3: CASEEAQYF. The CDR3 region has the DNA TGTGCCAGCGAAGAGGCCCAGTACTTC.

The V call is TRBV7-6, the J call TRBJ2-5, with D maybe TRBD1 (6 bases). CDR3 size: 15 residues. Trimming took off 0 bases at V and 4 bases at J, with 12 bases between the two ends. Germline V gene lookup returns CDR1 SGHVS and CDR2 FNYEAQ. CDR3 coding DNA: TGTGCCAGCAGCTTAGCCCAGGGGCCTTTAGAGACCCAGTACTTC. It translates to CASSLAQGPLETQYF.

This clonotype has a count of ten or more. V usage is TRBV4-3 and J usage is TRBJ2-7; TRBD1 agrees at 9 bases. The length of the CDR3 is 15 residues. Trimming took 3 bases from V and 6 from J; bases not matched to a gene: 9. CDR1 and CDR2 (germline): LGHNA, YSLEER. CDR3 in DNA: TGCGCCAGCAGCCACCTTGGGACAGGGATTGGCGAGCAGTACTTC. This encodes CASSHLGTGIGEQYF.

This clonotype has just a few counts. V gene TRBV7-9 combines with J gene TRBJ1-1; no reliable D call. The germline CDR1 and CDR2 sequences are SEHNR and FQNEAQ (reference sequence). The CDR3 sequence is 15 residues long. Deletions cut 0 bases from V and 1 base from J, with 9 bases between. The CDR3 sequence is CASSLAAAPNTEAFF. CDR3 sequence (DNA): TGTGCCAGCAGCTTAGCTGCAGCTCCGAACACTGAAGCTTTCTTT.

This clonotype was observed at least ten times. This chain joins TRBV7-9 and TRBJ2-3, with D perhaps matching TRBD1 (5 bases). Trimming took off 8 bases at V and 4 bases at J, with 19 bases between the two ends. Germline V gene sequence: CDR1 SEHNR, CDR2 FQNEAQ (reference sequence). The CDR3 totals 15 residues. The CDR3 loop is CASGMGQTQADTQYF. The CDR3 nucleotides are TGTGCCAGCGGGATGGGGCAGACCCAGGCAGATACGCAGTATTTT.

The rearrangement joins TRBV2 to TRBJ2-5; no reliable D call. Germline CDR1 reads SNHLY; CDR2 reads FYNNEI. There are 13 residues in the CDR3. V lost 1 base and J lost 1, with 4 bases in between. The CDR3 here is CASSEGVQETQYF. The CDR3 DNA reads as TGTGCCAGCAGTGAAGGAGTCCAAGAGACCCAGTACTTC.

This clonotype has ten or more counts. J is TRBJ2-6 and V is TRBV6-5; TRBD1 or TRBD2 may be the D gene (5 bases each). V shed 3 bases and J shed 4 bases, with 10 bases lying between them. Germline loops: CDR1 MNHEY, CDR2 SVGAGI. The CDR3 is made up of 15 amino acids. The CDR3 reads CASSYLGEGANVLTF. The CDR3 DNA is TGTGCCAGCAGTTATTTGGGGGAGGGGGCCAACGTCCTGACTTTC.

This clonotype was recorded many times. The chain employs TRBV15 and TRBJ2-5, with TRBD2 matching over 8 bases. After removal of 2 bases from V and 0 bases from J, the junction contained 8 bases not matched to a gene. Germline assignment: CDR1 LNHNV and CDR2 YYDKDF (reference sequence). This CDR3 is 17 amino acids long. The DNA of the CDR3 is TGTGCCACCAGCAGAAGAGTAACTAGCGGCTACCAAGAGACCCAGTACTTC. Translation gives CATSRRVTSGYQETQYF.

This chain uses TRBV9 with TRBJ2-5; 16 positions agree with TRBD2. V shed 2 bases and J 5 bases; nucleotides not matched to a gene: 6. This CDR3 contains 17 residues. Germline loops: CDR1 SGDLS, CDR2 YYNGEE. CDR3 bases: TGTGCCAGCAGCGTCTACGGGACTAGCGGGGGGGGTGAGACCCAGTACTTC. Its translation is CASSVYGTSGGGETQYF.

The chain couples TRBV12-3 or TRBV12-4 to TRBJ2-7; D not certain. V dropped 5 bases and J dropped 5 bases, with 16 bases sitting between them. This CDR3 region has 14 residues. In DNA, the CDR3 is TGTGCCAGCAGTGGAGACCTAAGTCCCCACGAGCAGTACTTC. Its translation: CASSGDLSPHEQYF.

This clonotype was found many times. V and J are TRBV4-2 and TRBJ1-1; no definite D call. From germline, CDR1 is LGHNA and CDR2 YNFKEQ. The CDR3 is 15 amino acids. V was shortened by 0 bases and J by 5 bases, with 13 bases between the two germline ends. CDR3 sequence: CASSQDEGDETEAFF. The CDR3 DNA follows: TGTGCCAGCAGCCAAGATGAGGGTGATGAAACTGAAGCTTTCTTT.

This chain uses TRBV12-3 or TRBV12-4 with TRBJ2-5; D gene unclear. The end of the DNA fits TRBJ2-7 better, so the J call may be wrong. This CDR3 comprises 13 residues. CDR3 nucleotides: TGTGCCAGCAGTTTTCTTCGTCCCTACGAGCAGTACTTC. Translated, it gives CASSFLRPYEQYF.

In its sample, this clonotype was seen many times. The rearrangement joins TRBV3-1 to TRBJ2-5; unclear D gene. Germline CDR1 LGHDT, CDR2 YNNKEL (reference sequence). This CDR3 spans 15 amino acids. Trimming removed 0 bases from V and 4 bases from J, with 12 bases in between. The DNA for the CDR3 is TGTGCCAGCAGCCAAGACGGACGCCTCGGAGAGACCCAGTACTTC. Its translation: CASSQDGRLGETQYF.

On this clonotype: The germline gene is not matched at one end of the junction; a read error may be the cause. The V call is TRBV23-1, the J call TRBJ2-4; D unresolved. TRBV23-1 counts as an open reading frame of uncertain function. This CDR3 region has 18 residues. CDR3 DNA sequence: TGCGCCAGCGGTCAATCTGTAGCCAGTTCGGAGGCCAAAAACATTCAGTACTTC. Its protein product is CASGQSVASSEAKNIQYF.

This clonotype was picked up many times. The V gene is TRBV6-1, the J gene TRBJ1-5, with unresolved D. The CDR3 totals 14 residues. Germline V CDR1 and CDR2: MNHNS, SASEGT. The CDR3 loop is CALSRDPLPQPQHF. DNA for the CDR3: TGTGCATTATCTAGGGATCCCTTACCGCAGCCCCAGCATTTT.

The chain couples TRBV28 to TRBJ1-1; possible D gene TRBD1, 5 bases. From germline, CDR1 is MDHEN and CDR2 SYDVKM. This CDR3 has 12 residues. V lost 5 bases and J 11 bases, leaving 15 bases between the germline ends. The CDR3 DNA follows: TGTGCCAGCAGTACCCGTGGGACCCGGGCTTTCTTT. Protein product: CASSTRGTRAFF.

The gene calls are TRBV20-1 and TRBJ2-6, with TRBD1 matching over 8 bases. This CDR3 comprises 15 residues. Germline CDR1 is DFQATT and CDR2 is SNEGSKA (reference sequence). V lost 6 bases, J lost 2 bases, and 6 bases stayed unmatched. The CDR3 is CSASQGATGANVLTF. For the CDR3, the DNA is TGCAGTGCCTCGCAGGGGGCAACTGGGGCCAACGTCCTGACTTTC.

This clonotype was observed at least ten times. This chain joins TRBV20-1 and TRBJ2-5; 13 bases are shared with TRBD2. Germline CDR1 reads DFQATT; CDR2 reads SNEGSKA (reference sequence). The CDR3 has 15 residues. V was clipped by 0 bases and J by 6 bases; unmatched bases: 4. CDR3 loop: CSAREGLAGRKTQYF. DNA of the CDR3: TGCAGTGCTAGAGAGGGACTAGCGGGGCGCAAGACCCAGTACTTC.

The sample holds many counts of this clonotype. V and J are TRBV20-1 and TRBJ2-5; 7 bases map to TRBD2. The CDR3 consists of 13 residues. The germline gives CDR1 DFQATT, CDR2 SNEGSKA (reference sequence). V dropped 5 bases and J dropped 5; count of bases not matched to a gene: 8. The CDR3 here is CSAPRGVGETQYF. CDR3 nucleotide sequence: TGCAGTGCTCCTCGGGGGGTCGGGGAGACCCAGTACTTC.

In this sample, this clonotype turned up many times. The gene calls are TRBV27 and TRBJ2-3; 9 bases map to TRBD1. From germline, CDR1 is MNHEY and CDR2 SMNVEV (reference sequence). The CDR3 has 19 amino acids. V was clipped by 4 bases and J by 2 bases; unmatched bases: 16. CDR3 protein: CASSSPTGGGVRSTDTQYF. CDR3 sequence (DNA): TGTGCCAGCAGTTCTCCGACAGGGGGTGGGGTCAGGTCCACAGATACGCAGTATTTT.

This clonotype was found many times. The chain recombines TRBV20-1 with TRBJ2-1; 9 bases align to TRBD2. The junction had 9 bases not matched to a gene; V was cut back by 0 bases and J by 6 bases. Germline CDR1 is DFQATT and CDR2 is SNEGSKA (reference sequence). The CDR3 totals 16 residues. Written as DNA, the CDR3 is TGCAGTGCTAGAGATTCATTAAGCGGGGGGCTCAATGAGCAGTTCTTC. Translation: CSARDSLSGGLNEQFF.